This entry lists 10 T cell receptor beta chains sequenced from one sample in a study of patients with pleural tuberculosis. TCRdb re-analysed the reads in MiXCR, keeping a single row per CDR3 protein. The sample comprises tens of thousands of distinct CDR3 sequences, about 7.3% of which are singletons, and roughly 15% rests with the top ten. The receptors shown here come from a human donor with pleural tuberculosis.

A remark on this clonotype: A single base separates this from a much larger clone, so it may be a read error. The CDR3: CAGSLAGGSYNEQFF. The CDR3 DNA reads TGTGCCGGCAGTTTAGCGGGAGGATCCTACAATGAGCAGTTCTTC. The chain has TRBV12-3 or TRBV12-4 and TRBJ2-1; 10 nucleotides line up with TRBD2. This CDR3 comprises 15 residues.

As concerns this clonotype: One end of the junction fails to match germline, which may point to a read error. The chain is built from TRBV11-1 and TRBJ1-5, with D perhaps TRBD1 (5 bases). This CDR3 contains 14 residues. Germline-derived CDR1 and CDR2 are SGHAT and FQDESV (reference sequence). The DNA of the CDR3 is TGTGCCAGCAGCTTAGGGGGCAGCAATCAGCCTCAGCATTTT. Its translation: CASSLGGSNQPQHF.

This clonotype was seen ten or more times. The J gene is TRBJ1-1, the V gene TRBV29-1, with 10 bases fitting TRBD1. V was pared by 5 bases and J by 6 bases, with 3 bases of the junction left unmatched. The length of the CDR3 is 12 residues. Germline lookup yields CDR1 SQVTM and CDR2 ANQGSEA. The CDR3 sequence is CSVWDRGSEAFF. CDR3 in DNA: TGCAGCGTTTGGGACAGGGGTTCTGAAGCTTTCTTT.

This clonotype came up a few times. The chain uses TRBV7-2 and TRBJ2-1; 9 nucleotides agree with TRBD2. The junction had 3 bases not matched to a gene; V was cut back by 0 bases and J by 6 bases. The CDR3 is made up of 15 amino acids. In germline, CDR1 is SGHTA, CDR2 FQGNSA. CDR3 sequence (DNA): TGTGCCAGCAGCTTAGCTAGCGGGAGAGGCAATGAGCAGTTCTTC. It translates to CASSLASGRGNEQFF.

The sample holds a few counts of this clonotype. DNA of the CDR3: TGTGCCAGTAGTATCACCCCCGGGTCCTATGGCTACACCTTC. Translated: CASSITPGSYGYTF. The V and J genes are TRBV19 and TRBJ1-2; D call uncertain. Trimming took off 3 bases at V and 4 bases at J, with 12 bases between the two ends. The CDR3 has 14 amino acids. Germline-derived CDR1 and CDR2 are LNHDA and SQIVND (reference sequence). Full variable domain (missing parts from reference TRBV19 and TRBJ1-2): DGGITQSPKYLFRKEGQNVTLSCEQNLNHDAMYWYRQDPGQGLRLIYYSQIVNDFQKGDIAEGYSVSREKKESFPLTVTSAQKNPTAFYLCASSITPGSYGYTFGSGTRLTVV.

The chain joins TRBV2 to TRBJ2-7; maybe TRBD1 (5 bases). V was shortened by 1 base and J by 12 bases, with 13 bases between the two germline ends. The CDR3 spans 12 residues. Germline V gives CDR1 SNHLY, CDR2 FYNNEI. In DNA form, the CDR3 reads TGTGCCAGCAGTGAAGAGGGGTTCGGTGGGTACGTC. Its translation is CASSEEGFGGYV.

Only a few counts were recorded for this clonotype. The DNA for the CDR3 is TGTGCCAGTACCCAGATGGGGGGCCTGACCGGCTACACCTTC. It is translated as CASTQMGGLTGYTF. The chain uses TRBV19 and TRBJ1-2; D is perhaps TRBD1 (6 bases). The CDR3 is 14 residues long. The V end lost 7 bases, the J end lost 8 bases, and 20 bases lay between the germline ends. Germline-derived CDR1 and CDR2 are LNHDA and SQIVND (reference sequence).

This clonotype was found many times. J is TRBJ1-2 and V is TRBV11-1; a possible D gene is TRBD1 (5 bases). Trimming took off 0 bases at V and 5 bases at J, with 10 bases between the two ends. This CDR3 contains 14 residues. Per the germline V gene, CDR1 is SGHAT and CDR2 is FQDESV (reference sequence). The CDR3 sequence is CASSLAGAGYGYTF. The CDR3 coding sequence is TGTGCCAGCAGCTTAGCAGGGGCCGGGTATGGCTACACCTTC.

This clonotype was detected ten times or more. The CDR3 here is CASSYKGQFVAFF. The CDR3, as DNA: TGTGCCAGCAGTTACAAGGGGCAATTCGTGGCTTTCTTT. The V call is TRBV6-2 or TRBV6-3, the J call TRBJ1-1; TRBD1 might be the D (5 bases). The CDR3 is 13 amino acids. The germline CDR1 and CDR2 sequences are MNHEY and SVGEGT. The germline V and J ends were trimmed by 2 bases and 11 bases, with 15 bases remaining between them.

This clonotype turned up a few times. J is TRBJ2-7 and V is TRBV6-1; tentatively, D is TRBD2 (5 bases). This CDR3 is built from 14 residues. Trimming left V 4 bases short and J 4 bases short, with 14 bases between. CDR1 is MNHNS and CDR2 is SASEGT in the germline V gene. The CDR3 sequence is CASSAKVAWYEQYF. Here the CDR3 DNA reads TGTGCCAGCAGTGCGAAGGTAGCGTGGTACGAGCAGTACTTC.